Following are 19 T cell receptor beta chains from one sample sequenced in a study of cytomegalovirus exposure and HLA in healthy donors. Primers: 60 Vbeta forward and 13 Jbeta reverse. TCRdb keeps only in-frame clones here, not all; method: immunoSEQ multiplex PCR. This sample has roughly 200,000 clones; around 87% occur once, and the top ten carry about 1.2%. Material for sequencing was PBMCs. Receptor source: a man in his thirties or forties in good health and CMV-seronegative.

The chain is built from TRBV11-2 and TRBJ1-1; D possibly corresponds to TRBD1 (5 bases). Germline values: CDR1 SGHAT, CDR2 FQNNGV. There are 13 residues in the CDR3. V lost 3 bases and J lost 7, with 12 bases in between. CDR3 region: CASSLGGNHEAFF. CDR3 nucleotide sequence: TGTGCCAGCAGCTTGGGGGGGAACCATGAAGCTTTCTTT.

The chain recombines TRBV6-1 with TRBJ2-1; 11 bases are shared with TRBD2. The germline V gene encodes CDR1 MNHNS and CDR2 SASEGT. This CDR3 is 15 amino acids long. V trimming: 5 bases; J trimming: 5 bases; junction bases outside the gene matches: 5. The CDR3 sequence is CASSTGLAGNNEQFF. CDR3 sequence (DNA): TGTGCCAGCAGTACCGGACTAGCGGGTAACAATGAGCAGTTCTTC.

This sequence joins TRBV6-5 and TRBJ1-1, with 7 bases aligning to TRBD1. Germline V gene sequence: CDR1 MNHEY, CDR2 SVGAGI. Trimming took 2 bases from V and 5 from J; bases not matched to a gene: 2. The CDR3 runs to 13 residues. In DNA form, the CDR3 reads TGTGCCAGCAGTTACCCGACAGGGACTGAAGCTTTCTTT. It codes for CASSYPTGTEAFF.

The CDR3 loop is CASSTSATYEQYF. DNA for the CDR3: TGTGCCAGCAGCACTAGTGCCACCTACGAGCAGTACTTC. The chain recombines TRBV11-2 with TRBJ2-7, with D perhaps matching TRBD2 (5 bases). The CDR3 runs 13 residues. V lost 5 bases to trimming and J lost 2 bases, with 10 bases between them. From germline, CDR1 is SGHAT and CDR2 FQNNGV.

The chain couples TRBV28 to TRBJ2-5; TRBD1 might be the D (6 bases). The CDR3 contains 13 residues. V was pared by 5 bases and J by 2 bases, with 9 bases between. The germline CDR1 and CDR2 sequences are MDHEN and SYDVKM. This CDR3 reads CASSDTGQETQYF. The CDR3 bases are TGTGCCAGCAGTGATACAGGGCAAGAGACCCAGTACTTC.

The chain is built from TRBV20-1 and TRBJ2-1, with D unclear. Germline V gives CDR1 DFQATT, CDR2 SNEGSKA (reference sequence). The CDR3 has 10 amino acids. The CDR3, as DNA: TGCAGCGTCTTCCACAATGAGCAGTTCTTC. It specifies CSVFHNEQFF.

The DNA of the CDR3 is TGTGCCAGCCGGCGGGGAGAGACCCAGTACTTC. Translation gives CASRRGETQYF. V is TRBV6-5 and J is TRBJ2-5; D might be TRBD2 (6 bases). Germline loops: CDR1 MNHEY, CDR2 SVGAGI. Trimming left V 8 bases short and J 4 bases short, with 8 bases between. This CDR3 has 11 residues.

This clone was recorded only once. The rearrangement links TRBV2 to TRBJ2-7, with D maybe TRBD1 (5 bases). Trimming took off 5 bases at V and 5 bases at J, with 13 bases between the two ends. In germline, CDR1 is SNHLY, CDR2 FYNNEI. The CDR3 is made up of 13 amino acids. CDR3 nucleotides: TGTGCCAGCAGTTCAGGGATTCGCAACGAGCAGTACTTC. Protein: CASSSGIRNEQYF. Complete variable domain (other parts from reference TRBV2 and TRBJ2-7): EPEVTQTPSHQVTQMGQEVILRCVPISNHLYFYWYRQILGQKVEFLVSFYNNEISEKSEIFDDQFSVERPDGSNFTLKIRSTKLEDSAMYFCASSSGIRNEQYFGPGTRLTVT.

The chain uses TRBV6-6 and TRBJ2-5; D gene uncertain. Germline values: CDR1 MNHNY, CDR2 SVGAGI (reference sequence). The germline V and J ends were trimmed by 8 bases and 5 bases, with 12 bases remaining between them. The CDR3 contains 12 residues. The CDR3 nucleotides read TGTGCCAGCTCAGGATGGTCGGAGACCCAGTACTTC. Its translation is CASSGWSETQYF.

The chain has TRBV6-5 and TRBJ1-1; a possible D gene is TRBD1 (6 bases). With 4 bases removed from V and 11 bases from J, the gap between germline ends came to 26 bases. CDR3 length equals 16 residues. CDR1 and CDR2 from the germline V gene are MNHEY and SVGAGI. CDR3 amino acids: CASSSTKQGRIIGAFF. The CDR3 DNA reads as TGTGCCAGCAGTTCGACTAAACAGGGTCGTATAATTGGGGCTTTCTTT.

The chain employs TRBV6-1 and TRBJ2-1, with a weak D call TRBD1 (7 bases). With 4 bases removed from V and 1 base from J, the gap between germline ends came to 17 bases. Germline V gene lookup returns CDR1 MNHNS and CDR2 SASEGT. The CDR3 is made up of 17 amino acids. DNA of the CDR3: TGTGCCAGCAGTGCCCACCTCCCAGGGGGGTCCTACAATGAGCAGTTCTTC. It codes for CASSAHLPGGSYNEQFF.

The chain couples TRBV14 to TRBJ2-3; 8 nucleotides align to TRBD2. This CDR3 comprises 16 residues. CDR1 and CDR2 (germline): SGHDN, FVKESK. V lost 1 base to trimming and J lost 4 bases; unmatched junction nucleotides: 7. The CDR3 region has the DNA TGTGCCAGCAGCCAAGTGCGGGGGGCCGTCGCAGATACGCAGTATTTT. Its protein is CASSQVRGAVADTQYF. Supplemented by reference TRBV14 and TRBJ2-3, the full variable domain reads EAGVTQFPSHSVIEKGQTVTLRCDPISGHDNLYWYRRVMGKEIKFLLHFVKESKQDESGMPNNRFLAERTGGTYSTLKVQPAELEDSGVYFCASSQVRGAVADTQYFGPGTRLTVL.

The rearrangement joins TRBV6-1 to TRBJ2-5; TRBD2 might be the D (6 bases). This CDR3 region has 15 residues. Trimming removed 5 bases from V and 4 bases from J, with 17 bases in between. Germline values: CDR1 MNHNS, CDR2 SASEGT. The CDR3 nucleotides are TGTGCCAGCAGTTGGGGGGACTCTAGGGGAGAGACCCAGTACTTC. This encodes CASSWGDSRGETQYF.

The J gene is TRBJ2-3, the V gene TRBV29-1, with 8 bases identical to TRBD2. The CDR3 loop spans 15 amino acids. Per germline, CDR1 SQVTM and CDR2 ANQGSEA. V gave up 4 bases and J gave up 11 bases; unmatched junction bases: 17. CDR3 loop: CSVAREGVGVDGQYF. In nucleotides, the CDR3 is TGCAGCGTTGCACGGGAGGGCGTTGGGGTTGATGGGCAGTATTTT.

The gene calls are TRBV5-5 and TRBJ2-1; TRBD1 agrees at 11 bases. With V trimmed by 4 bases and J by 5 bases, 11 bases remained unmatched. CDR1 SGHKS and CDR2 YYEKEE come from the germline V gene (reference sequence). This CDR3 is built from 17 residues. The CDR3 region has the DNA TGTGCCAGCAGCCTTACCCCGGGACAGGGGGGGAACAATGAGCAGTTCTTC. It codes for CASSLTPGQGGNNEQFF.

The sample holds one count of this clone. J is TRBJ2-7 and V is TRBV6-5; TRBD2 matches 9 bases. Germline CDR1 MNHEY, CDR2 SVGAGI. The ends lost 6 bases at V and 6 bases at J; junction bases unmatched: 12. The CDR3 loop spans 15 amino acids. CDR3 sequence: CASRTSGSQGAEQYF. DNA for the CDR3: TGTGCCAGCAGGACTAGCGGAAGCCAGGGAGCCGAGCAGTACTTC.

The chain joins TRBV9 to TRBJ2-1; possible D gene TRBD2, 6 bases. V dropped 6 bases and J dropped 6 bases, with 16 bases sitting between them. Germline V gene sequence: CDR1 SGDLS, CDR2 YYNGEE. This CDR3 is 14 amino acids long. The CDR3 loop is CASKEGGVGNEQFF. The CDR3 nucleotides read TGTGCCAGCAAAGAGGGCGGGGTTGGCAATGAGCAGTTCTTC. Combining the CDR3 with reference TRBV9 and TRBJ2-1 gives the whole variable domain DSGVTQTPKHLITATGQRVTLRCSPRSGDLSVYWYQQSLDQGLQFLIQYYNGEERAKGNILERFSAQQFPDLHSELNLSSLELGDSALYFCASKEGGVGNEQFFGPGTRLTVL.

The chain uses TRBV18 and TRBJ1-1; TRBD1 might be the D (6 bases). V lost 3 bases and J lost 7, with 15 bases in between. In germline, CDR1 is KGHSH, CDR2 LQKENI. This CDR3 region has 14 residues. The CDR3 nucleotides read TGTGCCAGCTCACCTAGAACAGGGATGGGTGAAGCTTTCTTT. Translated: CASSPRTGMGEAFF.

V usage is TRBV11-2 and J usage is TRBJ2-7, with TRBD1 matching over 8 bases. Germline V gives CDR1 SGHAT, CDR2 FQNNGV. V shed 5 bases, J shed 7 bases, and the junction held 7 bases outside the gene matches. CDR3 length: 13 residues. CDR3 region: CASSKDRVGEQYF. The CDR3 region has the DNA TGTGCCAGCAGCAAGGACAGGGTAGGTGAGCAGTACTTC.